One sample yielded the 30 T cell receptor beta chains listed below, sequenced in a study of T-cell memory formation after mild COVID-19. TCRdb used MiXCR to reprocess the 5' RACE reads, holding one entry per CDR3 protein. In the table there are fewer than 200,000 distinct CDR3 sequences, 10% to 15% of which are singletons. The specimen sequenced was PBMCs or a T cell subset sorted from them (not recorded which). These receptors were collected from a man younger than 35 who had mild COVID-19 (a few samples of this study predate the infection). Cell type and time point are not known.

The J gene is TRBJ2-6, the V gene TRBV9; D is perhaps TRBD1 (6 bases). V was shortened by 0 bases and J by 2 bases, with 18 bases between the two germline ends. Germline-derived CDR1 and CDR2 are SGDLS and YYNGEE. This CDR3 has 19 residues. The CDR3 here is CASSVVNGGAQPGANVLTF. CDR3 nucleotide sequence: TGTGCCAGCAGCGTAGTCAATGGGGGCGCCCAGCCTGGGGCCAACGTCCTGACTTTC.

The J gene is TRBJ2-1, the V gene TRBV10-2; maybe TRBD2 (7 bases). V was clipped by 7 bases and J by 3 bases, with 22 bases between them. This CDR3 region has 17 residues. Germline V gene sequence: CDR1 WSHSY, CDR2 SAAADI. Written as DNA, the CDR3 is TGCGCCAGCATAAGGGGCGGGGGCGACAGGTTCTACAATGAGCAGTTCTTC. Translated, it gives CASIRGGGDRFYNEQFF.

The chain joins TRBV5-1 to TRBJ1-3, with 9 bases aligning to TRBD1. Germline V gene sequence: CDR1 SGHRS, CDR2 YFSETQ. The V segment lost 3 bases and the J segment 4 bases; nucleotides outside the gene matches: 5. The CDR3 is 15 residues long. CDR3 sequence (DNA): TGCGCCAGCAGCTCGACAGGGGGAACGGGAAACACCATATATTTT. Its translation: CASSSTGGTGNTIYF.

This clonotype was seen a few times. The CDR3 loop is CASSYSRWSSGNTIYF. In DNA form, the CDR3 reads TGTGCCAGCAGTTACTCCCGTTGGAGCTCTGGAAACACCATATATTTT. V and J are TRBV6-5 and TRBJ1-3; D call uncertain. CDR3 length: 16 residues. Trimming removed 0 bases at V and 0 bases at J, with 9 bases between. Germline values: CDR1 MNHEY, CDR2 SVGAGI.

This sequence joins TRBV28 and TRBJ2-3; D ambiguous. The V end was cut by 6 bases, the J end by 5 bases, with 18 bases between. The CDR3 contains 15 residues. Germline V gene lookup returns CDR1 MDHEN and CDR2 SYDVKM. The CDR3 DNA reads as TGTGCCAGCAGCCACGGTTACGTTATTCAAGATACGCAGTATTTT. As protein: CASSHGYVIQDTQYF.

Only a few counts were recorded for this clonotype. The gene calls are TRBV5-1 and TRBJ1-5; D uncertain. The CDR3 has 11 amino acids. Germline V gene lookup returns CDR1 SGHRS and CDR2 YFSETQ. V lost 4 bases and J 10 bases, leaving 9 bases between the germline ends. This CDR3 reads CASSTKRPQHF. The CDR3, as DNA: TGCGCCAGCAGCACAAAGCGTCCCCAGCATTTT.

This clonotype was seen repeatedly, ten times or more. This chain connects TRBV5-1 to TRBJ2-7; the match to TRBD1 covers 10 bases. Germline trimming cut 3 bases from V and 7 bases from J; bases unmatched to any gene: 10. Germline V gene sequence: CDR1 SGHRS, CDR2 YFSETQ. This CDR3 contains 15 residues. The DNA of the CDR3 is TGCGCCAGCAGCTCCGGGACAGGGGTCCGTTTTGAGCAGTACTTC. Translated, it gives CASSSGTGVRFEQYF.

This clonotype was counted only a few times. This rearrangement joins TRBV4-3 to TRBJ2-1; a possible D gene is TRBD1 (6 bases). This CDR3 is 15 amino acids long. Germline lookup yields CDR1 LGHNA and CDR2 YSLEER. V lost 0 bases, J lost 0 bases, and 6 bases lay in between. The CDR3 loop is CASSQEDSSYNEQFF. CDR3 coding DNA: TGCGCCAGCAGCCAAGAGGACAGCTCCTACAATGAGCAGTTCTTC.

In its sample, this clonotype was seen many times. The J gene is TRBJ2-7, the V gene TRBV7-2; TRBD2 might be the D (5 bases). Germline V gene sequence: CDR1 SGHTA, CDR2 FQGNSA. CDR3 length equals 13 residues. V shed 4 bases and J shed 5 bases, with 12 bases lying between them. The CDR3 here is CASSSGLRDEQYV. In nucleotides, the CDR3 is TGTGCCAGCAGCTCGGGATTAAGGGACGAGCAGTACGTC.

The chain recombines TRBV25-1 with TRBJ2-4, with 7 bases matching TRBD1. This CDR3 region has 15 residues. Unmatched junction bases numbered 9, after V lost 4 bases and J lost 6 bases. CDR1 and CDR2 (germline): MGHDK, SYGVNS. CDR3 sequence (DNA): TGTGCCAGCAGTGCTCGGACAGGTCGAATAAACATTCAGTACTTC. Translated: CASSARTGRINIQYF. Looking up the rest from reference TRBV25-1 and TRBJ2-4 gives the full variable domain: EADIYQTPRYLVIGTGKKITLECSQTMGHDKMYWYQQDPGMELHLIHYSYGVNSTEKGDLSSESTVSRIRTEHFPLTLESARPSHTSQYLCASSARTGRINIQYFGAGTRLSVL.

This clonotype was seen a few times. The genes are TRBV19 and TRBJ1-1; D unresolved. Trimming pared 1 base from V and 2 bases from J, leaving 8 bases between. Germline V gene data show CDR1 as LNHDA and CDR2 as SQIVND (reference sequence). The CDR3 has 14 amino acids. The CDR3 region is CASSIGTANTEAFF. The CDR3 DNA is TGTGCCAGTAGTATAGGTACAGCTAACACTGAAGCTTTCTTT.

V and J are TRBV7-2 and TRBJ1-3; 9 bases align to TRBD1. The CDR3 has 14 residues. The J segment lost 4 bases and the V segment lost 5 bases, leaving 3 bases of the junction unmatched. CDR1 and CDR2 (germline): SGHTA, FQGNSA. CDR3 sequence: CASSPGQGGNTIYF. CDR3 coding DNA: TGTGCCAGCAGCCCCGGACAGGGGGGAAACACCATATATTTT. The variable domain in full, with the rest retrieved from reference TRBV7-2 and TRBJ1-3, is GAGVSQSPSNKVTEKGKDVELRCDPISGHTALYWYRQSLGQGLEFLIYFQGNSAPDKSGLPSDRFSAERTGGSVSTLTIQRTQQEDSAVYLCASSPGQGGNTIYFGEGSWLTVV.

This clonotype was counted ten times or more. The chain links TRBV6-5 to TRBJ2-5; D unresolved. The CDR3 consists of 14 residues. Trimming stripped 4 bases from V and 2 bases from J, with 11 bases between. Germline V gene lookup returns CDR1 MNHEY and CDR2 SVGAGI. Here the CDR3 DNA reads TGTGCCAGCAGTTCGGCAGTCACTCAAGAGACCCAGTACTTC. As protein: CASSSAVTQETQYF.

V is TRBV6-6 and J is TRBJ1-6, with D possibly TRBD1 on 5 matching bases. The CDR3 has 13 residues. The V gene lost 6 bases and the J gene lost 5 bases, with 8 bases spanning the gap. Germline loops: CDR1 MNHNY, CDR2 SVGAGI (reference sequence). In DNA form, the CDR3 reads TGTGCCAGCAGGCAGGGAGATAATTCACCCCTCCACTTT. This codes for CASRQGDNSPLHF.

This clonotype was counted a few times. The chain combines TRBV5-1 with TRBJ2-1, with D tentatively TRBD1 or TRBD2 (5 bases each). The germline gives CDR1 SGHRS, CDR2 YFSETQ. This CDR3 region has 16 residues. Trimming shortened V by 4 bases and J by 2 bases, and 16 bases separated the two germline ends. CDR3 coding DNA: TGCGCCAGCAGCCCTACCGAGGGGCGCCCCTACAATGAGCAGTTCTTC. Translated, it gives CASSPTEGRPYNEQFF. Drawing the rest from reference TRBV5-1 and TRBJ2-1, the complete variable domain is KAGVTQTPRYLIKTRGQQVTLSCSPISGHRSVSWYQQTPGQGLQFLFEYFSETQRNKGNFPGRFSGRQFSNSRSEMNVSTLELGDSALYLCASSPTEGRPYNEQFFGPGTRLTVL.

This clonotype was recorded at least ten times. V is TRBV24-1 and J is TRBJ2-5, with 8 bases that match TRBD2. The CDR3 is 16 amino acids. Germline loops: CDR1 KGHDR, CDR2 SFDVKD. V gave up 4 bases and J gave up 0 bases; unmatched junction bases: 6. In DNA form, the CDR3 reads TGTGCCACCAGTGAGGGGTTACTAGCGGACCAAGAGACCCAGTACTTC. The encoded protein is CATSEGLLADQETQYF.

This clonotype occurred many times. V and J are TRBV6-5 and TRBJ1-2; possibly TRBD1 for D (5 bases). The V end lost 0 bases, the J end lost 4 bases, and 12 bases lay between the germline ends. Germline CDR1 and CDR2: MNHEY and SVGAGI. The CDR3 runs 15 residues. This chain's CDR3 is CASSYSGARAYGYTF. The CDR3 DNA is TGTGCCAGCAGTTACTCCGGGGCACGAGCCTATGGCTACACCTTC.

This clonotype was detected only once. One end of the junction varies from germline; a read error may be responsible. The V gene is TRBV12-3 or TRBV12-4, the J gene TRBJ2-3; D tentatively fits TRBD1 or TRBD2 (6 bases each). The CDR3 length is 17 residues. CDR3 DNA: TGTGCCAGCAGTTTAGCGGGGGGCCGTTACGGCACGGATACGCAGTATTTT. This gives the protein CASSLAGGRYGTDTQYF.

The rearrangement joins TRBV5-1 to TRBJ2-7; 8 bases align to TRBD2. Trimming cost V 4 bases and J 3 bases; bases outside gene matches: 9. In germline, CDR1 is SGHRS, CDR2 YFSETQ. The CDR3 covers 15 residues. CDR3 region: CASSPRGAGGYEQYF. The CDR3 DNA reads as TGCGCCAGCAGCCCTCGTGGGGCGGGGGGCTACGAGCAGTACTTC.

This clonotype is termed medium-sized. The CDR3 DNA reads TGCGCCAGCAGCTTCGGCGGGGGCCCGAACACCGGGGAGCTGTTTTTT. As protein: CASSFGGGPNTGELFF. The chain links TRBV5-1 to TRBJ2-2, with D possibly being TRBD2 (7 bases). Germline V CDR1 and CDR2: SGHRS, YFSETQ. CDR3 length equals 16 residues. The V end was cut by 2 bases, the J end by 0 bases, with 11 bases between.

This clonotype was picked up a small number of times. The genes are TRBV9 and TRBJ2-3; TRBD2 aligns across 8 bases. Germline CDR1 and CDR2: SGDLS and YYNGEE. The CDR3 length is 16 residues. Trimming took 1 base from V and 0 from J; bases not matched to a gene: 4. The CDR3 loop reads CASSVSSGVSTDTQYF. The CDR3 DNA reads as TGTGCCAGCAGCGTAAGTAGCGGGGTGAGCACAGATACGCAGTATTTT.

This clonotype has only a few counts. The chain couples TRBV7-2 to TRBJ2-5, with a tentative D call TRBD2 (5 bases). Germline assignment: CDR1 SGHTA and CDR2 FQGNSA. The V end was cut by 4 bases, the J end by 3 bases, with 9 bases between. The CDR3 is made up of 13 amino acids. CDR3 sequence reads: CASSWRRKETQYF. The CDR3 DNA sequence: TGTGCCAGCAGCTGGAGGAGAAAAGAGACCCAGTACTTC. The variable domain in full, completed from reference TRBV7-2 and TRBJ2-5, reads GAGVSQSPSNKVTEKGKDVELRCDPISGHTALYWYRQSLGQGLEFLIYFQGNSAPDKSGLPSDRFSAERTGGSVSTLTIQRTQQEDSAVYLCASSWRRKETQYFGPGTRLLVL.

This clonotype was counted a few times. A read error may produce the germline difference seen at one junction end. This chain joins TRBV5-6 and TRBJ2-5; 7 bases line up with TRBD2. The germline CDR1 and CDR2 sequences are SGHDT and YYEEEE. This CDR3 is 12 amino acids long. The CDR3 coding sequence is TGTGCCAGCAGCTTGGAGGCTAATGCGGGGGACTTC. It is translated as CASSLEANAGDF.

This clonotype came up a few times. The rearrangement joins TRBV21-1 to TRBJ2-7; the table names TRBD2, a call not compared with the DNA. TRBV21-1 is reported as a pseudogene. CDR3 size: 11 residues. Here the CDR3 reads CASRGLREQYV. In nucleotides, the CDR3 is TGTGCCAGCAGGGGACTGAGAGAGCAGTACGTC.

This clonotype has more than one count but fewer than ten. The chain carries TRBV4-2 and TRBJ2-1; 7 bases map to TRBD1. The CDR3 loop spans 14 amino acids. The germline V gene encodes CDR1 LGHNA and CDR2 YNFKEQ. V dropped 0 bases and J dropped 13; count of bases not matched to a gene: 9. CDR3 sequence: CASSQEKVGGLQFF. In DNA form, the CDR3 reads TGTGCCAGCAGCCAAGAGAAGGTAGGGGGCCTTCAGTTCTTC.

V gene TRBV7-6 combines with J gene TRBJ2-3, with TRBD2 matching over 10 bases. Germline V gene lookup returns CDR1 SGHVS and CDR2 FNYEAQ. The CDR3 has 15 residues. Trimming removed 4 bases from V and 1 base from J; junction bases left unmatched: 2. The CDR3 nucleotides are TGTGCCAGCAGCTGGCTAGCGGGGGGCACAGATACGCAGTATTTT. Translation: CASSWLAGGTDTQYF.

The V call is TRBV6-6, the J call TRBJ2-3; possible D gene TRBD2, 6 bases. Germline V gives CDR1 MNHNY, CDR2 SVGAGI (reference sequence). Trimming shortened V by 7 bases and J by 1 base, and 9 bases separated the two germline ends. The CDR3 spans 13 residues. The CDR3 protein is CASTQRGTDTQYF. The CDR3 DNA sequence: TGTGCCAGCACACAGCGGGGCACAGATACGCAGTATTTT.

This clonotype occurred many times. The chain employs TRBV6-1 and TRBJ2-7; 9 positions match TRBD2. The CDR3 has 13 amino acids. Losses at the gene ends were 10 bases for V and 3 bases for J; bases not matched to a gene: 7. Looked up from germline, CDR1 is MNHNS and CDR2 is SASEGT. CDR3 in DNA: TGTGCCACCAACAGCGGGGGGTTCTACGAGCAGTACGTC. Residues: CATNSGGFYEQYV.

This clonotype was observed a few times. V is TRBV7-2 and J is TRBJ1-6; 9 bases fit TRBD1. Per the germline V gene, CDR1 is SGHTA and CDR2 is FQGNSA. CDR3 length: 14 amino acids. J was trimmed by 10 bases and V by 5 bases; bases with no gene match: 6. The CDR3 reads CASSTDRGRSPLHF. DNA of the CDR3: TGTGCCAGCAGCACGGACAGGGGAAGGTCACCCCTCCACTTT.

This clonotype was counted between two and nine times. The V gene is TRBV7-8, the J gene TRBJ1-1, with a tentative D call TRBD1 (6 bases). V lost 8 bases and J lost 4, with 17 bases in between. The length of the CDR3 is 14 residues. Germline V CDR1 and CDR2: SGHVS, FQNEAQ. CDR3 amino acids: CASSLVGASTEAFF. The CDR3 nucleotides are TGTGCCAGCTCCCTTGTGGGGGCGAGCACTGAAGCTTTCTTT.